The source of this T cell receptor (beta chain) is a study of T cells in Graves' hyperthyroidism and ophthalmopathy. With respect to this clonotype: Its antigen is still unknown. A read error may be the cause here, since a much bigger clone is one base away.

Per the germline V gene, CDR1 is LGHDT and CDR2 is YNNKEL (reference sequence). The CDR3 totals 13 residues. Trimming took off 1 base at V and 8 bases at J, with 9 bases between the two ends. General study results and limits: Ophthalmopathy was told apart from stable hyperthyroidism by a 13 V-J model. Progression to ophthalmopathy was predicted a median of 6.5 months early.

Patients showing uncontrolled infection, other autoimmune disease, pregnancy or lactation were ineligible. RNA transcripts were the template for amplifying TCR beta CDR3 regions. Carried out on the TCR CDR3, a first-round RT-PCR used the HTBI primer set. TCRdb fed the multiplex PCR reads into MiXCR, producing one record per CDR3 protein. The sample gives a few hundred thousand distinct CDR3 sequences, under 15% of which show up once; 9.2% is in the top ten. The origin of this receptor is a woman aged 18 to 35 with Graves' hyperthyroidism. The sequencing input was blood. The chain has TRBV3-1 and TRBJ2-1; D gene ambiguous. CDR3 in DNA: TGTGCCAGCAGCCAAGGGGCCAAGGATGAGCAGTTCTTC. Its protein product is CASSQGAKDEQFF.